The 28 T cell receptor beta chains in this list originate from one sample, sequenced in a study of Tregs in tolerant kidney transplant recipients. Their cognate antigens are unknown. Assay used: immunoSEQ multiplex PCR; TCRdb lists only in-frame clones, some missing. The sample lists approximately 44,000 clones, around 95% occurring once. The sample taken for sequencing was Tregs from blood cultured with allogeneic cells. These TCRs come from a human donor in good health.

The CDR3 bases are TGTGCCAGCGCCGGGGGAATGAACTATGGCTACACCTTC. Encoded protein: CASAGGMNYGYTF. The genes are TRBV2 and TRBJ1-2; maybe TRBD1 (5 bases). There are 13 residues in the CDR3. Trimming shortened V by 8 bases and J by 2 bases, and 12 bases separated the two germline ends. The germline CDR1 and CDR2 sequences are SNHLY and FYNNEI.

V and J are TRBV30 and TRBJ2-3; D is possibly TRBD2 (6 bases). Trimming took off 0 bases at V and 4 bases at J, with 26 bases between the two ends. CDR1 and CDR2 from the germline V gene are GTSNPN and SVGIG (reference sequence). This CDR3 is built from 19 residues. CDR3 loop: CAWSVLYRRGPLGADTQYF. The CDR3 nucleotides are TGTGCCTGGAGTGTACTTTATAGGAGGGGCCCCTTAGGTGCAGATACGCAGTATTTT.

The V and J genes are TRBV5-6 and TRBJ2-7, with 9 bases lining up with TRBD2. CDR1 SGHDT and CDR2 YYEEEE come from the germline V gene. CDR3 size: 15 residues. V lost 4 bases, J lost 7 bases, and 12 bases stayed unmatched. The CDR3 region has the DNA TGTGCCAGCAGCCGCCCGGCGGGAGGGACGAGGGAGCAGTACTTC. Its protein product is CASSRPAGGTREQYF.

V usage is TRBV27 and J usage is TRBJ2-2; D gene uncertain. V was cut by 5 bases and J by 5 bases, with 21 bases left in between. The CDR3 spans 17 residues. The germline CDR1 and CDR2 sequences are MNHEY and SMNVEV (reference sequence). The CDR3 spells CASSRRDLDQSTGELFF. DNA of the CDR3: TGTGCCAGCAGTCGTAGAGACCTAGACCAATCGACCGGGGAGCTGTTTTTT.

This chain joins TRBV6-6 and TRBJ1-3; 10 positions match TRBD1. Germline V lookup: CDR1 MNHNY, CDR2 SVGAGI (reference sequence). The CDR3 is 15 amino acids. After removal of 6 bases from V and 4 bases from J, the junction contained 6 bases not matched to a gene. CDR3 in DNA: TGTGCCAGCAGACGGACAGGGGGTTCGGGAAACACCATATATTTT. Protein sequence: CASRRTGGSGNTIYF.

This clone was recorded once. The CDR3 region is CASRTWDRTSEAFF. CDR3 coding DNA: TGTGCCAGCAGGACTTGGGACAGGACGTCTGAAGCTTTCTTT. The rearrangement links TRBV6-5 to TRBJ1-1; 8 bases are a match to TRBD1. The CDR3 contains 14 residues. V lost 6 bases to trimming and J lost 6 bases; unmatched junction nucleotides: 9. Looked up from germline, CDR1 is MNHEY and CDR2 is SVGAGI.

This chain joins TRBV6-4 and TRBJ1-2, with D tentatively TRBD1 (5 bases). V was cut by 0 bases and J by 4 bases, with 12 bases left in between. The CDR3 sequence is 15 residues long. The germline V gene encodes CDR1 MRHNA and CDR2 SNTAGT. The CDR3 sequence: CASSDSNQGPYGYTF. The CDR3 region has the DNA TGTGCCAGCAGTGACTCGAACCAGGGACCCTATGGCTACACCTTC.

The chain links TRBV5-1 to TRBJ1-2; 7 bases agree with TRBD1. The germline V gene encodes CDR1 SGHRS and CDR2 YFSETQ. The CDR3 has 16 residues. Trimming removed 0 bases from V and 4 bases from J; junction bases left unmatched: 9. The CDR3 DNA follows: TGCGCCAGCAGCTTGGCCATATCGACAGGGCCCTATGGCTACACCTTC. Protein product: CASSLAISTGPYGYTF.

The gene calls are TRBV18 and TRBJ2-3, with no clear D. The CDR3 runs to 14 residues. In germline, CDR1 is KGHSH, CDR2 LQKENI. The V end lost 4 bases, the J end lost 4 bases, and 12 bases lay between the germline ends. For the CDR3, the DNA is TGTGCCAGCTCACTTCAGCGTGTCCCAGATACGCAGTATTTT. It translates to CASSLQRVPDTQYF.

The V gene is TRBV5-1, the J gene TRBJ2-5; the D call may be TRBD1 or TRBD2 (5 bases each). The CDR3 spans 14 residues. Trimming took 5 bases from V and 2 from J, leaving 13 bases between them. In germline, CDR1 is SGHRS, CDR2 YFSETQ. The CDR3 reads CASRLRDVQETQYF. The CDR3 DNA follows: TGCGCCAGCAGGTTACGGGACGTTCAAGAGACCCAGTACTTC.

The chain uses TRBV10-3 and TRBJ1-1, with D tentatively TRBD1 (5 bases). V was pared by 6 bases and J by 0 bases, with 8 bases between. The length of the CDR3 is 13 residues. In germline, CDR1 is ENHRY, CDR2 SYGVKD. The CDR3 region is CAIRTGLNTEAFF. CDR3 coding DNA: TGTGCCATCAGGACGGGGCTGAACACTGAAGCTTTCTTT.

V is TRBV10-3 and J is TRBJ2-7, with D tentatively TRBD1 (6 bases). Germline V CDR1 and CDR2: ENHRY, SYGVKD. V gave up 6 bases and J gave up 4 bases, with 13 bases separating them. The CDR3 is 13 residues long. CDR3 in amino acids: CAISTTDRYEQYF. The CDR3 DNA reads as TGTGCCATCAGCACAACGGACAGATACGAGCAGTACTTC.

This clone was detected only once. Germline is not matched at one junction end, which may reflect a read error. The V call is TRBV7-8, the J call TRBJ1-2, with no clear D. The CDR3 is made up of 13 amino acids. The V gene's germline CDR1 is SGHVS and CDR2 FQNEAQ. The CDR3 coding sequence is TGTGCCGGCAGCTTAGGCCGGATCTATGGCTACACCTTC. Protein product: CAGSLGRIYGYTF.

The CDR3 sequence: CASSLAGGQPSKLFF. CDR3 coding DNA: TGTGCCAGCAGCTTAGCTGGGGGACAGCCTTCAAAACTGTTTTTT. The chain couples TRBV7-9 to TRBJ1-4, with 7 positions matching TRBD1. Germline V CDR1 and CDR2: SEHNR, FQNEAQ (reference sequence). V shed 0 bases, J shed 10 bases, and the junction held 8 bases outside the gene matches. CDR3 length equals 15 residues.

In DNA, the CDR3 is TGTGCCACCGGGGGGCCTCAGCCCCAGCATTTT. Translating it yields CATGGPQPQHF. The chain couples TRBV19 to TRBJ1-5; tentative D call: TRBD1 (6 bases). The V gene lost 10 bases and the J gene lost 6 bases, with 10 bases spanning the gap. The CDR3 totals 11 residues. CDR1 LNHDA and CDR2 SQIVND come from the germline V gene (reference sequence).

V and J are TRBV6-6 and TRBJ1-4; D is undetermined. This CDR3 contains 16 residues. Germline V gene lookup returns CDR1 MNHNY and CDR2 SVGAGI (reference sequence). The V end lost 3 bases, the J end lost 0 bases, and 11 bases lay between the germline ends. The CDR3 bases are TGTGCCAGCAGTTATAAGCACTTTGCAACTAATGAAAAACTGTTTTTT. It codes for CASSYKHFATNEKLFF.

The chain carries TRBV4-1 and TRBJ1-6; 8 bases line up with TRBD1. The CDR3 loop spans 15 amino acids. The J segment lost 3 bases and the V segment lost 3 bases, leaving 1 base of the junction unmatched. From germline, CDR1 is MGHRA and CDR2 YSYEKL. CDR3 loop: CASSQGQDYNSPLHF. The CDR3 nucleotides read TGCGCCAGCAGCCAGGGACAGGACTATAATTCACCCCTCCACTTT.

CDR3 coding DNA: TGTGCCAGCAGCTTAGTAGACAGGGGGCGGTACGAGCAGTACTTC. Protein product: CASSLVDRGRYEQYF. The chain couples TRBV11-2 to TRBJ2-7; 10 bases map to TRBD1. V trimming: 1 base; J trimming: 4 bases; junction bases outside the gene matches: 4. CDR1 and CDR2 (germline): SGHAT, FQNNGV. This CDR3 comprises 15 residues.

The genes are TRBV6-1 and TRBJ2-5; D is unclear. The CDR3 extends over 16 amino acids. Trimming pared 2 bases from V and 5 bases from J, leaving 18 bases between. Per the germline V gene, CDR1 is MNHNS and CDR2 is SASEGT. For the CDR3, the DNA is TGTGCCAGCAGTGAATTTAGCCACGGTTCTCGGGAGACCCAGTACTTC. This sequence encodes CASSEFSHGSRETQYF.

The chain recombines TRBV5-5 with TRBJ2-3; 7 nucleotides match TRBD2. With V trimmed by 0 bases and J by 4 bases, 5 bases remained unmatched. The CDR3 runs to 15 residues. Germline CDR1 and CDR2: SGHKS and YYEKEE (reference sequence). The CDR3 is CASSLGAGYPDTQYF. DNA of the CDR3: TGTGCCAGCAGCTTGGGAGCGGGGTATCCAGATACGCAGTATTTT.

This CDR3 reads CASSQQGQGGQPQHF. The CDR3 DNA reads TGTGCCAGCAGCCAGCAGGGACAGGGTGGTCAGCCCCAGCATTTT. The V and J genes are TRBV16 and TRBJ1-5, with 9 bases lining up with TRBD1. Unmatched junction bases numbered 6, after V lost 3 bases and J lost 6 bases. The CDR3 is 15 amino acids. Germline loops: CDR1 KGHSY, CDR2 FQNENV.

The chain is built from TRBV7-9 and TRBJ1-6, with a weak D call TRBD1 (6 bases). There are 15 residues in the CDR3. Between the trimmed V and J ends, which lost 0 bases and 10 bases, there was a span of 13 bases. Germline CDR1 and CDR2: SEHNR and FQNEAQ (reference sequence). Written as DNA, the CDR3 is TGTGCCAGCAGCTTAGCGGGGCAGGGGCGATCACCCCTCCACTTT. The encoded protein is CASSLAGQGRSPLHF.

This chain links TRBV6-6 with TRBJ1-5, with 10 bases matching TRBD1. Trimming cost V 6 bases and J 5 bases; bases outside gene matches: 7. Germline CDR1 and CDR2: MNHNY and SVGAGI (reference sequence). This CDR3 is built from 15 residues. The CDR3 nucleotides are TGTGCCAGCAGGACCGGGACAGGGGCTTATCAGCCCCAGCATTTT. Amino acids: CASRTGTGAYQPQHF.

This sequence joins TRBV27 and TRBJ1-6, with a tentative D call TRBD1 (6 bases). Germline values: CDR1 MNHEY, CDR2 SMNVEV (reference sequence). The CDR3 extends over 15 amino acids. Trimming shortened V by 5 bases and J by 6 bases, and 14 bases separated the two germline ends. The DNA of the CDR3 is TGTGCCAGCAGTAAATTACCGGACAGTAATTCACCCCTCCACTTT. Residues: CASSKLPDSNSPLHF.

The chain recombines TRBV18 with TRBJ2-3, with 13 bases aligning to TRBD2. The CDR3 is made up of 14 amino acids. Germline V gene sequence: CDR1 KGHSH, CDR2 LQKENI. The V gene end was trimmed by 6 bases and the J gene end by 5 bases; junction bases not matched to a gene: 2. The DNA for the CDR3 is TGTGCCAGCTCCGGGACTAGCGGGGTAGATACGCAGTATTTT. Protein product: CASSGTSGVDTQYF.

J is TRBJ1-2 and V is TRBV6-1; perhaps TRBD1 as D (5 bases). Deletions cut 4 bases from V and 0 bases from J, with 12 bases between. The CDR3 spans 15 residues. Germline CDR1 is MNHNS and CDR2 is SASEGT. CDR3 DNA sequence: TGTGCCAGCAGTGGACTCACAGGATCTAACTATGGCTACACCTTC. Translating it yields CASSGLTGSNYGYTF.

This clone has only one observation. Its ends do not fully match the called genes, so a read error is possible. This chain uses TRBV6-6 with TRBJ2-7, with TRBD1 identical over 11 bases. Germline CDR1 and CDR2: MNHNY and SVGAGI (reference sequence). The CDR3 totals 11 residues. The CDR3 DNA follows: TGTGCCAGCAGTGTAGGGACAGGGGGATTCTTC. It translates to CASSVGTGGFF.

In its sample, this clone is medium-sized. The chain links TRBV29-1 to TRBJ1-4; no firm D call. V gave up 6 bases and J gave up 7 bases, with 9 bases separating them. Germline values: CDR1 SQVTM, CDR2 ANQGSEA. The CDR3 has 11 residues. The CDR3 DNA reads TGCAGCGTGGAAAGCGGTGAAAAACTGTTTTTT. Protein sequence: CSVESGEKLFF. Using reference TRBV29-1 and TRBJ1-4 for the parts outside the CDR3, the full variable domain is SAVISQKPSRDICQRGTSLTIQCQVDSQVTMMFWYRQQPGQSLTLIATANQGSEATYESGFVIDKFPISRPNLTFSTLTVSNMSPEDSSIYLCSVESGEKLFFGSGTQLSVL.